This T cell receptor (beta chain) was identified during a study of blood T cell repertoires in COVID-19. In the study overall: There were acute and convalescent COVID-19 samples, and they came from the United States, Italy and Spain. T cells, B-cell-depleted T cells, or PBMCs supplied cDNA or gDNA.

The junction had 4 bases not matched to a gene; V was cut back by 0 bases and J by 2 bases. This CDR3 is 16 amino acids long. Per germline, CDR1 SGDLS and CDR2 YYNGEE. Patients of the Seattle cohort, enrolled during active infection, were followed longitudinally. Original processing notes: Reference gene primer amplification gave estimated nucleated cell counts. The table came from immunoSEQ multiplex PCR; TCRdb's copy has only in-frame clones and leaves some out. V, J and clone size are those of that table, while D and trimming were read from the DNA. This table holds 250,000 or so clones, nearly 90% found once.

The chain uses TRBV9 and TRBJ2-2; TRBD2 agrees at 7 bases. This TCR came from a woman aged 60-75 years with COVID-19, enrolled during active disease. Source material: peripheral blood. Here the CDR3 reads CASSVGLAANTGELFF. CDR3 DNA: TGTGCCAGCAGCGTAGGACTAGCCGCCAACACCGGGGAGCTGTTTTTT.